Only a few counts were recorded for the clone carrying this T cell receptor beta chain. Antigen: not known. This record belongs to a study of identical twins' blood T cells. Notes on the study in general: Shared CDR3 clonotype counts between two donors mainly tracked the product of their cloneset sizes, twins included. Twins shared more top CDR3 clonotypes than unrelated donors did.

Germline V gene lookup returns CDR1 DFQATT and CDR2 SNEGSKA (reference sequence). The CDR3 has 14 amino acids. The trim removed 3 bases at V and 4 bases at J, leaving 7 bases unmatched. Source study methods: Each library had roughly 2 to 4 million CDR3 reads and about 95,000 to nearly 550,000 clonotypes. From the 5' RACE reads, TCRdb called clonotypes with MiXCR, one entry per CDR3 protein. TCRdb, not the authors, supplied the V and J calls. The sample carries a few hundred thousand distinct CDR3 sequences, 28% recorded once. Likely shared infections and vaccines: all three twin pairs were reared together.

The receptor was isolated from a woman aged 18 to 49 in good health. Sequenced sample: PBMCs. This chain uses TRBV20-1 with TRBJ1-1, with 8 bases matching TRBD1. The CDR3 DNA follows: TGCAGTGCTAGGGTCAGGGGGCTGGGCACTGAAGCTTTCTTT. Amino acid sequence: CSARVRGLGTEAFF.